These T cell receptor beta chains were read from a single sample in a study of CD8 T cells in Susac syndrome. TCRdb recomputed calls from the immunoSEQ multiplex PCR reads with MiXCR, one row per CDR3 protein. The table includes some 77,000 distinct CDR3 sequences, 90% to 95% detected once. Sequencing used CD4+ T cells from PBMCs. These receptors all come from a human donor with Susac syndrome. Each CDR3 is given with its conserved first and last residue. The order of the fields is clone size, D gene, V gene, J gene, CDR3 DNA, CDR3 protein. A D gene is named only where the DNA matches it firmly. Not all rows give a size; the values are once, few, many and, for expanded clones, a class.

abundance: .
d_gene: .
v_gene: TRBV5-4
j_gene: TRBJ2-7
CDR3nt: TGTGCCAGCAGCTTGGAGGTGGCAGGGAGACACGAGCAGTACTTC
CDR3aa: CASSLEVAGRHEQYF

abundance: .
d_gene: TRBD1
v_gene: TRBV18
j_gene: TRBJ2-1
CDR3nt: TGTGCCAGCTCACCACCACTGAACAGGGGGGCCTACAATGAGCAGTTCTTC
CDR3aa: CASSPPLNRGAYNEQFF

abundance: once
d_gene: .
v_gene: TRBV6-1
j_gene: TRBJ2-5
CDR3nt: TGTGCCAGCAGTCAAAGCCAGAGCCCCAGGGTCCAAGAGACCCAGTACTTC
CDR3aa: CASSQSQSPRVQETQYF

abundance: .
d_gene: .
v_gene: TRBV28
j_gene: TRBJ1-1
CDR3nt: TGTGCCAGCAGCGGTAGAACGACCAAAGCTTTCTTT
CDR3aa: CASSGRTTKAFF

abundance: few
d_gene: TRBD1
v_gene: TRBV18
j_gene: TRBJ2-2
CDR3nt: TGTGCCAGCTCACCCCAGGGGGACACCGGGGAGCTGTTTTTT
CDR3aa: CASSPQGDTGELFF

abundance: .
d_gene: TRBD2
v_gene: TRBV2
j_gene: TRBJ2-1
CDR3nt: TGTGCCAGCAGGGGGTGGCTAGCGGGAGGTGAGCAGTCCTTC
CDR3aa: CASRGWLAGGEQSF

abundance: .
d_gene: .
v_gene: TRBV20-1
j_gene: TRBJ2-3
CDR3nt: TGCAGTGCTAGGCCGACCTTACCCCGTAGCACAGATACGCAGTATTTT
CDR3aa: CSARPTLPRSTDTQYF

abundance: .
d_gene: .
v_gene: TRBV20-1
j_gene: TRBJ2-1
CDR3nt: TGCAGTGCTGGCGGAAGCTTCGATGAGCAGTTCTTC
CDR3aa: CSAGGSFDEQFF

abundance: .
d_gene: .
v_gene: TRBV5-1
j_gene: TRBJ1-1
CDR3nt: TGCGCCAGCAGCGTACAGGGATGGAACACTGAAGCTTTCTTT
CDR3aa: CASSVQGWNTEAFF

abundance: .
d_gene: .
v_gene: TRBV2
j_gene: TRBJ2-6
CDR3nt: TGTGCCAGCAGTGTAAAGGGTACTGGGGCCAACGTCCTGACTTTC
CDR3aa: CASSVKGTGANVLTF

abundance: .
d_gene: .
v_gene: TRBV7-8
j_gene: TRBJ1-4
CDR3nt: TGTGCCAGCAGCTTAGAGTTATTCGGGGGATCATCTAATGAAAAACTGTTTTTT
CDR3aa: CASSLELFGGSSNEKLFF

abundance: .
d_gene: .
v_gene: TRBV6-5
j_gene: TRBJ2-7
CDR3nt: TGTGCCAGCGCCCGGGACCCGGACTACGAGCAGTACTTC
CDR3aa: CASARDPDYEQYF

abundance: .
d_gene: .
v_gene: TRBV10-3
j_gene: TRBJ2-5
CDR3nt: TGTGCCATCTCTAACGGGGGTGAGGAGACCCAGTACTTC
CDR3aa: CAISNGGEETQYF

abundance: .
d_gene: .
v_gene: TRBV12-3/TRBV12-4
j_gene: TRBJ1-5
CDR3nt: TGTGCCAGCAGTCCTTTGACAGTCAATCAGCCCCAGCATTTT
CDR3aa: CASSPLTVNQPQHF

abundance: .
d_gene: TRBD2
v_gene: TRBV7-2
j_gene: TRBJ2-7
CDR3nt: TGTGCCAGCAGCAAGATGCCGGGACTAGCTGGGCAGTACTTC
CDR3aa: CASSKMPGLAGQYF

abundance: once
d_gene: TRBD2
v_gene: TRBV20-1
j_gene: TRBJ2-7
CDR3nt: TGCAGTGCTAGAGATCTTACTAGGACTAGCAGAGAGCAGTACTTC
CDR3aa: CSARDLTRTSREQYF

abundance: .
d_gene: .
v_gene: TRBV3-1
j_gene: TRBJ1-6
CDR3nt: TGTGCCAGCAGCCAAGTAGGACAGTTAAATTCACCCCTCCACTTT
CDR3aa: CASSQVGQLNSPLHF

abundance: .
d_gene: .
v_gene: TRBV18
j_gene: TRBJ2-3
CDR3nt: TGTGCCAGCTCACGCGACAGTAGGTTGTCCACAGATACGCAGTATTTT
CDR3aa: CASSRDSRLSTDTQYF

abundance: .
d_gene: .
v_gene: TRBV7-2
j_gene: TRBJ1-2
CDR3nt: TGTGCCAGCAGCGTCAATAAGGGTTGGAGCTATGGCTACACCTTC
CDR3aa: CASSVNKGWSYGYTF

abundance: .
d_gene: TRBD1
v_gene: TRBV3-1
j_gene: TRBJ2-7
CDR3nt: TGTGCCAGCAGCCAAGGACAGGGGGCTCGGGAGCAGTACTTC
CDR3aa: CASSQGQGAREQYF

abundance: .
d_gene: TRBD1
v_gene: TRBV7-8
j_gene: TRBJ2-5
CDR3nt: TGTGCCAGCAGCTTAGGGCGGACAGGGGGCCGAGAGACCCAGTACTTC
CDR3aa: CASSLGRTGGRETQYF

abundance: .
d_gene: .
v_gene: TRBV24-1
j_gene: TRBJ1-5
CDR3nt: TGTGCCACCAGTGATCGAAGACTTCAGCCCCAGCATTTT
CDR3aa: CATSDRRLQPQHF

abundance: .
d_gene: .
v_gene: TRBV18
j_gene: TRBJ2-3
CDR3nt: TGTGCCAGCTCCGACCGGGAAGGAGATACGCAGTATTTT
CDR3aa: CASSDREGDTQYF

abundance: .
d_gene: TRBD2
v_gene: TRBV4-1
j_gene: TRBJ2-7
CDR3nt: TGCGCCAGCAGCCAACGCGGGGGGGACGAGCAGTACTTC
CDR3aa: CASSQRGGDEQYF

abundance: .
d_gene: TRBD2
v_gene: TRBV3-1
j_gene: TRBJ2-5
CDR3nt: TGTGCCAGCAGCGACGTGGGACTAGCGGGGGCAGGGACCCAGTACTTC
CDR3aa: CASSDVGLAGAGTQYF

abundance: .
d_gene: .
v_gene: TRBV28
j_gene: TRBJ2-7
CDR3nt: TGTGCCAGCATTATGGGTCCCTCCTACGAGCAGTACTTC
CDR3aa: CASIMGPSYEQYF

abundance: .
d_gene: .
v_gene: TRBV2
j_gene: TRBJ2-1
CDR3nt: TGTGCCAGCAGTGAAAGGGGTGGAGAGTTCTTC
CDR3aa: CASSERGGEFF

abundance: .
d_gene: TRBD1
v_gene: TRBV27
j_gene: TRBJ2-7
CDR3nt: TGTGCCAGCAGTATGGCGACAGGGGGCTACGAGCAGTACTTC
CDR3aa: CASSMATGGYEQYF

abundance: .
d_gene: .
v_gene: TRBV7-7
j_gene: TRBJ2-5
CDR3nt: TGTGCTAGCAGCTCCGGGACTCAAGAGACCCAGTACTTC
CDR3aa: CASSSGTQETQYF

abundance: .
d_gene: .
v_gene: TRBV5-8
j_gene: TRBJ1-2
CDR3nt: TGTGCCAGCAGGCTGACGGGGAACTATGGCTACACCTTC
CDR3aa: CASRLTGNYGYTF

abundance: few
d_gene: .
v_gene: TRBV2
j_gene: TRBJ2-7
CDR3nt: TGTGCCAGCAGTGAGAGGGAACTACGACCCTACGAGCAGTACTTC
CDR3aa: CASSERELRPYEQYF

abundance: .
d_gene: .
v_gene: TRBV28
j_gene: TRBJ1-4
CDR3nt: TGTGCCAGCAGGTCAGGGGAGGTTGTGGAAAAACTGTTTTTT
CDR3aa: CASRSGEVVEKLFF

abundance: .
d_gene: .
v_gene: TRBV15
j_gene: TRBJ2-5
CDR3nt: TGTGCCACCAGCGAGGGGGGACAGCAAGAGACCCAGTACTTC
CDR3aa: CATSEGGQQETQYF

abundance: .
d_gene: TRBD1
v_gene: TRBV6-5
j_gene: TRBJ2-5
CDR3nt: TGTGCCAGCAGAAAACGACAGGGAGCAGGGGAGACCCAGTACTTC
CDR3aa: CASRKRQGAGETQYF

abundance: once
d_gene: .
v_gene: TRBV18
j_gene: TRBJ1-5
CDR3nt: TGTGCCAGCTCACCTGACAGTAGCAATCAGCCCCAGCATTTT
CDR3aa: CASSPDSSNQPQHF

abundance: few
d_gene: .
v_gene: TRBV15
j_gene: TRBJ2-5
CDR3nt: TGTGCCACCAGAAAGACCCGGGACGGGGAGACCCAGTACTTC
CDR3aa: CATRKTRDGETQYF

abundance: .
d_gene: .
v_gene: TRBV20-1
j_gene: TRBJ2-3
CDR3nt: TGCAGTGCGTCGAGTGGCGTTGGCACAGATACGCAGTATTTT
CDR3aa: CSASSGVGTDTQYF

abundance: .
d_gene: .
v_gene: TRBV7-2
j_gene: TRBJ1-5
CDR3nt: TGTGCCAGCAGCTTGGTACCGGGCTATAGCAATCAGCCCCAGCATTTT
CDR3aa: CASSLVPGYSNQPQHF

abundance: .
d_gene: .
v_gene: TRBV28
j_gene: TRBJ2-6
CDR3nt: TGTGCCAGCAGTACCCGATTCGGGTTTGGAGCCAACGTCCTGACTTTC
CDR3aa: CASSTRFGFGANVLTF

abundance: .
d_gene: .
v_gene: TRBV28
j_gene: TRBJ1-1
CDR3nt: TGTGCCAGCAGTTTAATTACAGCTGAAGCTTTCTTT
CDR3aa: CASSLITAEAFF

abundance: once
d_gene: .
v_gene: TRBV28
j_gene: TRBJ1-5
CDR3nt: TGTGCCAGCAGTGAGACCCCTTATAGCAATCAGCCCCAGCATTTT
CDR3aa: CASSETPYSNQPQHF